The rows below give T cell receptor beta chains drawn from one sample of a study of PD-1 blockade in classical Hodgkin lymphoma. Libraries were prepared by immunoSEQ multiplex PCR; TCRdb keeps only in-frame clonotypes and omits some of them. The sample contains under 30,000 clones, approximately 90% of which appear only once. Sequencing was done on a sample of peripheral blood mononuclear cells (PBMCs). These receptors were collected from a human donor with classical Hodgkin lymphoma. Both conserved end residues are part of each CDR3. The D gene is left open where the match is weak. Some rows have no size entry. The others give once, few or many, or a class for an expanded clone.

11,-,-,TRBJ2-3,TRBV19,CASQYADTQYF,TGTGCCAGCCAATACGCAGATACGCAGTATTTT
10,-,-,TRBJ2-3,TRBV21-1,CASSTDTQYF,TGTGCCAGCAGCACCGATACGCAGTATTTT
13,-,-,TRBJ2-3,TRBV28,CASSLVHTDTQYF,TGTGCCAGCAGTTTAGTACACACAGATACGCAGTATTTT
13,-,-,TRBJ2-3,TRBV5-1,CASSLELQGTQYF,TGCGCCAGCAGCTTGGAGCTGCAAGGTACGCAGTATTTT
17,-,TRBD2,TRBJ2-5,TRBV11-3,CASSTGLGLADQETQYF,TGTGCCAGCAGCACGGGACTCGGACTAGCGGACCAAGAGACCCAGTACTTC
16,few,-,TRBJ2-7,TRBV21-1,CASSIERPSEVYEQYF,TGTGCCAGCAGCATAGAAAGACCAAGCGAAGTCTACGAGCAGTACTTC
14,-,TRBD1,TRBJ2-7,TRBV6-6,CASSYLGQGYEQYF,TGTGCCAGCAGTTACTTGGGACAGGGATACGAGCAGTACTTC
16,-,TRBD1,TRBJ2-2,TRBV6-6,CASSSPRGSDTGELFF,TGTGCCAGCAGCAGCCCCAGGGGGTCGGATACCGGGGAGCTGTTTTTT
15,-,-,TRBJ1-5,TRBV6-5,CASSYSRGSNQPQHF,TGTGCCAGCAGTTACTCGAGGGGTAGCAATCAGCCCCAGCATTTT
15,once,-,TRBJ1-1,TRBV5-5,CASSFTRDSNTEAFF,TGTGCCAGCAGTTTTACCCGGGATTCGAACACTGAAGCTTTCTTT
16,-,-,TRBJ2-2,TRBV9,CASSVGAGANTGELFF,TGTGCCAGCAGCGTAGGTGCCGGGGCTAACACCGGGGAGCTGTTTTTT
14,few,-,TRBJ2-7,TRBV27,CASRRTTLRGEQYF,TGTGCCAGCAGGAGGACTACCCTGAGGGGGGAGCAGTACTTC